The sequence of this TCR beta chain was determined in a study of T cell responses to AZD1222 COVID-19 vaccine (TCRdb year 2021). For the study in its entirety: AZD1222 recipients given second doses at about 4 weeks or at about 12 weeks were pooled, since spike-specific TCR depth and breadth were not found to differ between the two schedules. TCR sequencing was performed for more than 230 trial participants, of whom about 200 were given two doses of AZD1222 and some 26 were given two doses of MenACWY control vaccine. Trial participants were enrolled into age subgroups of 18-55, 56-69 and 70-plus years, which contained roughly 140, 27 and 60 TCR-sequenced participants, respectively. Points the paper makes about the study in general: The 56-69-year group was small, and its depth increase did not reach significance, likely because of low power. CD4 TCRs associated with the vaccine covered the entire spike protein, and the dominant responses were in regions 160-218 and 743-854. Most participants were white British and females outnumbered males, and the authors suggested that clonal diversity may have been underestimated. After two AZD1222 doses, both the breadth and the depth of spike-specific TCRs were significantly higher than at day 0 and than in MenACWY recipients. No day 14 peak-response samples were available, so repertoires were characterized only after the peak T cell response. Reportedly, close to half of the unique spike-specific TCRs recognized epitopes lying outside the regions that are mutated in the B.1.351 and B.1.1.7 variants. Conclusions about previously exposed vaccinees are limited, since just 5 to 7 AZD1222 recipients were seropositive for SARS-CoV-2 at baseline.

Sample time point, as interpreted from the label and publication: baseline before first vaccination. Vaccinee samples came from UK trials COV001 and COV002, including a single-blind randomized controlled phase 2/3 trial of AZD1222 (ChAdOx1 nCoV-19) in healthy adults. For TCRbeta chain sequencing, PBMC samples from trial participants were taken at day 0 and at day 28 after the second dose. The CDR3 regions of human TCRbeta chains were analyzed by immunosequencing. The source study handled its data this way. Repertoire TCRs were matched against a reference library of SARS-CoV-2-specific TCRs generated with the MIRA antigen-specificity platform. Breadth was defined as the fraction of unique TCRs that were SARS-CoV-2-associated. Depth was defined as the fraction of total T cells that were SARS-CoV-2-associated. Using the MIRA data, each spike-specific TCR was assigned both to the spike region to which the TCR was reactive and to a CD4 or CD8 class. Log10-transformed breadth and depth values were compared by one-way ANOVA with Sidak's multiple comparisons tests. TCRdb took over this immuneACCESS table, retaining in-frame rearrangements with V and J assigned. Such tables are incomplete; in checked studies, under half of the missing clones stem from an unresolved V gene, and the remainder is unexplained. V and J calls and clone size follow that table, whereas D and trimming were derived from the DNA. This sample holds 130,000 to 150,000 clones; about 90% were observed only once. The biggest ten clones account for less than 5.5% of the sample.

The germline V gene (reference sequence) sets CDR1 to LNHNV and CDR2 to YYDKDF. Including cysteine and phenylalanine, the CDR3 has 14 amino acids. Only the CDR3 DNA stays, 42 bases, in frame from base 1. The junction shows trimming of 2 bases on V and 4 bases on J, plus 9 bases between the germline ends. As concerns this clone: This receptor's antigen is unknown. Base qualities are missing; no much larger clone stands one base away.

The chain is assembled from TRBV15 and TRBJ1-3; the D gene is perhaps TRBD1, from 6 matching bases. The receptor's source is an adult in good health. This specimen was peripheral blood, taken on day 0 of AZD1222 vaccination. The CDR3 corresponds to CATSRTGYGNTIYF. The nucleotide sequence is given as TGTGCCACCAGCAGAACAGGGTACGGAAACACCATATATTTT.